The text below deals with one T cell receptor beta chain. Its antigen is not known. Germline loops: CDR1 WNHNN, CDR2 SYGVQD (reference sequence). This CDR3 is built from 13 residues. Trimming cost V 6 bases and J 2 bases, with 10 bases left between them. The PCR contained 60 Vbeta and 13 Jbeta primers. Assay: immunoSEQ multiplex PCR; the TCRdb copy retains only in-frame clones and omits some. The table shows more than 110,000 clones, with 77% occurring only once. The sample comes from a study of cytomegalovirus exposure and HLA in healthy donors. In the study overall: For the 300 to 400 genotyped donors, more than 65% fell within the Caucasian-associated ancestry cluster. Study findings and constraints: The sole available immune exposure information was CMV serostatus. Clonal expansion, a later analysis showed, was greater in HLA-associated TCR beta chains than in equally common others.

This chain connects TRBV10-1 to TRBJ1-1; D is unclear. The sequenced material came from PBMCs. The TCR originated in a woman in her forties or fifties in good health and CMV-seronegative. The CDR3 spells CASSKNRNTEAFF. As DNA, the CDR3 is TGCGCCAGCAGCAAAAACAGAAACACTGAAGCTTTCTTT.